Presented here are 3 T cell receptor beta chains from one specimen sequenced in a study of T cell responses to AZD1222 COVID-19 vaccine. Sequencing used immunoSEQ multiplex PCR; TCRdb keeps in-frame clones, though not all of them. The data hold roughly 140,000 clones, with about 93% observed a single time. The source material was peripheral blood, sampled on day 0 of AZD1222 vaccination. The receptor set was obtained from an adult in good health.

The rearrangement uses TRBV28 and TRBJ1-2; no clear D gene. The CDR3 runs to 10 residues. From germline, CDR1 is MDHEN and CDR2 SYDVKM. Trimming took 5 bases from V and 8 from J, leaving 6 bases between them. The DNA for the CDR3 is TGTGCCAGCAGTGGCGTAGGCTACACCTTC. Protein sequence: CASSGVGYTF.

V usage is TRBV12-3 or TRBV12-4 and J usage is TRBJ2-3; the D is unclear. The CDR3 length is 12 residues. V was pared by 8 bases and J by 8 bases, with 14 bases between. CDR3 loop: CASGKGAGTQYF. As DNA, the CDR3 is TGTGCCAGCGGGAAGGGTGCAGGTACGCAGTATTTT.

This chain links TRBV5-1 with TRBJ2-1; TRBD1 might be the D (6 bases). Between the trimmed V and J ends, which lost 2 bases and 5 bases, there was a span of 26 bases. This CDR3 comprises 19 residues. Germline assignment: CDR1 SGHRS and CDR2 YFSETQ. The CDR3 loop is CASSLNRVSRQTTNNEQFF. The DNA for the CDR3 is TGCGCCAGCAGCTTAAACAGGGTCTCCCGACAAACTACAAACAATGAGCAGTTCTTC.